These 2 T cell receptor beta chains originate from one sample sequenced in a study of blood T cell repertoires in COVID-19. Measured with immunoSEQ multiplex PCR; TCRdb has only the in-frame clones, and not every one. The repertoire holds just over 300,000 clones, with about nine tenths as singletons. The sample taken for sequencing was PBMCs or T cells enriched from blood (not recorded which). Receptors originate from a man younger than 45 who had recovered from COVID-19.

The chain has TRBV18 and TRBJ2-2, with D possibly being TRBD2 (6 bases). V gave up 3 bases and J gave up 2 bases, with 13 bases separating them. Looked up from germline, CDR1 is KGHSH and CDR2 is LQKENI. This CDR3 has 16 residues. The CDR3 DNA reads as TGTGCCAGCTCACCGGGATTAGCGGTAAACACCGGGGAGCTGTTTTTT. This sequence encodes CASSPGLAVNTGELFF. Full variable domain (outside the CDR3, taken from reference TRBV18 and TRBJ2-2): NAGVMQNPRHLVRRRGQEARLRCSPMKGHSHVYWYRQLPEEGLKFMVYLQKENIIDESGMPKERFSAEFPKEGPSILRIQQVVRGDSAAYFCASSPGLAVNTGELFFGEGSRLTVL.

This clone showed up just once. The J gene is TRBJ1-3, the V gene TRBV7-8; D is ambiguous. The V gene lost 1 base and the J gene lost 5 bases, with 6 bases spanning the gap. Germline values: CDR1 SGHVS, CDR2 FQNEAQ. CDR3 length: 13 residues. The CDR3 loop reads CASSLGPRNTIYF. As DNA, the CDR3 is TGTGCCAGCAGCTTAGGGCCGCGAAACACCATATATTTT.